This TCR beta chain emerged from a study of radiation and T cells in renal cell carcinoma. About the research overall: Nephrectomy followed 15 Gy stereotactic body radiation by 4 weeks. Overall study findings and caveats: Top tumor clonotypes rose in blood 2 weeks post-radiation, then contracted.

A single count supports this clone. Its antigen is unknown. Time point given: blood 2 weeks post-SBRT. Described treatment: 15 Gy SBRT to primary tumor, nephrectomy 4 weeks later. Germline V gives CDR1 SEHNR, CDR2 FQNEAQ (reference sequence). V trimming: 5 bases; J trimming: 8 bases; junction bases outside the gene matches: 20. This CDR3 is 18 amino acids long. The data were produced by immunoSEQ multiplex PCR, yet TCRdb's version contains in-frame clones alone and is incomplete. The profile covers 100,000 to 150,000 clones, with around 81% appearing a single time and roughly 6% taken by the ten largest.

This receptor was obtained from a man in his fifties with renal cell carcinoma. Sequenced here: blood, sampled from a patient whose treatment included radiotherapy and nephrectomy. The chain joins TRBV7-9 to TRBJ2-3, with TRBD1 matching 9 bases. The CDR3 nucleotides are TGTGCCAGCAGCAACACAGGGGGCCTGGGCCGAGACAGTGGTACGCAGTATTTT. Encoded protein: CASSNTGGLGRDSGTQYF.